The 15 T cell receptor beta chains in this list originate from one sample, sequenced in a study of T-cell memory formation after mild COVID-19. TCRdb processed the 5' RACE reads anew with MiXCR; each CDR3 protein has one entry. The repertoire holds about 560,000 distinct CDR3 sequences, with 17% as singletons. The sequenced material came from PBMCs or a T cell subset sorted from them (not recorded which). The receptors were sampled from an adult woman who had mild COVID-19 (a few samples of this study predate the infection). Cell type and time point are not known.

This clonotype was recorded once. The chain joins TRBV5-1 to TRBJ2-1; the D gene could be TRBD1 or TRBD2 (5 bases each). The CDR3 spans 15 residues. V was trimmed by 3 bases and J by 2 bases, leaving 12 bases between them. CDR1 SGHRS and CDR2 YFSETQ come from the germline V gene. CDR3 in DNA: TGCGCCAGCAGCTCCGCCGGGACGGCCTACAATGAGCAGTTCTTC. Translated, it gives CASSSAGTAYNEQFF.

This clonotype was counted only a few times. The chain has TRBV5-6 and TRBJ2-1; D is perhaps TRBD1 (6 bases). The CDR3 extends over 15 amino acids. V dropped 1 base and J dropped 4 bases, with 12 bases sitting between them. Germline CDR1 and CDR2: SGHDT and YYEEEE. The CDR3 sequence: CASSLNSRGYNEQFF. CDR3 sequence (DNA): TGTGCCAGCAGCTTGAATTCCAGGGGATACAATGAGCAGTTCTTC.

The rearrangement links TRBV3-1 to TRBJ1-2; D is undetermined. Trimming removed 3 bases from V and 8 bases from J, with 16 bases in between. Germline values: CDR1 LGHDT, CDR2 YNNKEL (reference sequence). The CDR3 has 14 amino acids. Here the CDR3 reads CASSHDTQVSGYTF. In DNA, the CDR3 is TGTGCCAGCAGCCATGATACGCAGGTTTCGGGCTACACCTTC.

The chain uses TRBV6-6 and TRBJ2-1, with 11 bases lining up with TRBD2. This CDR3 comprises 16 residues. Germline V gene sequence: CDR1 MNHNY, CDR2 SVGAGI (reference sequence). V trimming: 0 bases; J trimming: 8 bases; junction bases outside the gene matches: 6. Here the CDR3 DNA reads TGTGCCAGCAGTTACTCGAGCCTAGCGGGGGGACATGAGCAGTTCTTC. Its protein product is CASSYSSLAGGHEQFF.

This clonotype has ten or more counts. The chain couples TRBV7-8 to TRBJ2-7, with 7 positions matching TRBD1. With 2 bases clipped from V and 4 bases from J, the junction kept 11 bases outside the gene matches. Germline V gene data show CDR1 as SGHVS and CDR2 as FQNEAQ. The CDR3 is 16 residues long. Here the CDR3 DNA reads TGTGCCAGCAGCTTATCCCTGACAGGGATCTTTTACGAGCAGTACTTC. Translated, it gives CASSLSLTGIFYEQYF. The full variable domain, in which reference TRBV7-8 and TRBJ2-7 provide the parts outside the CDR3, is GAGVSQSPRYKVAKRGQDVALRCDPISGHVSLFWYQQALGQGPEFLTYFQNEAQLDKSGLPSDRFFAERPEGSVSTLKIQRTQQEDSAVYLCASSLSLTGIFYEQYFGPGTRLTVT.

V usage is TRBV23-1 and J usage is TRBJ2-1; TRBD1 matches 7 bases. TRBV23-1 is labeled an ORF, and its function is uncertain. CDR3 size: 15 residues. The V and J ends lost 4 bases and 6 bases, in that order; junction bases with no gene match: 9. In nucleotides, the CDR3 is TGCGCCAGCAGTCCCCCGGAGAGGGGGCGCAATGAGCAGTTCTTC. It encodes CASSPPERGRNEQFF.

The chain links TRBV12-3 or TRBV12-4 to TRBJ2-7, with 7 bases matching TRBD1. This CDR3 spans 13 amino acids. Germline trimming cut 8 bases from V and 3 bases from J; bases unmatched to any gene: 7. The CDR3: CASVPQGDYEQYF. The CDR3 DNA follows: TGTGCCAGCGTCCCCCAGGGGGACTACGAGCAGTACTTC.

This clonotype was detected a few times. The chain couples TRBV12-3 or TRBV12-4 to TRBJ2-1; 9 positions match TRBD2. The CDR3 length is 14 residues. With V trimmed by 2 bases and J by 5 bases, 1 base remained unmatched. CDR3 region: CASSLKRGDNEQFF. The CDR3 coding sequence is TGTGCCAGCAGTTTAAAGCGGGGGGACAATGAGCAGTTCTTC.

This clonotype was counted between two and nine times. The rearrangement uses TRBV9 and TRBJ2-3; TRBD1 is a possible D gene (7 bases). This CDR3 has 15 residues. Trimming cost V 3 bases and J 2 bases, with 13 bases left between them. The germline CDR1 and CDR2 sequences are SGDLS and YYNGEE. The CDR3 loop is CASSAHRGLTDTQYF. Here the CDR3 DNA reads TGTGCCAGCAGCGCGCACAGGGGACTCACAGATACGCAGTATTTT.

The chain joins TRBV29-1 to TRBJ1-2; the D is unclear. CDR1 and CDR2 from the germline V gene are SQVTM and ANQGSEA. V was pared by 6 bases and J by 7 bases, with 21 bases between. The CDR3 spans 14 residues. The CDR3 region has the DNA TGCAGCGTAGGAACCGTGGCAACCCTGTCTGGCTACACCTTC. It is translated as CSVGTVATLSGYTF. Filled out from reference TRBV29-1 and TRBJ1-2, the complete variable domain reads SAVISQKPSRDICQRGTSLTIQCQVDSQVTMMFWYRQQPGQSLTLIATANQGSEATYESGFVIDKFPISRPNLTFSTLTVSNMSPEDSSIYLCSVGTVATLSGYTFGSGTRLTVV.

The CDR3 here is CASSIYSTDTQYF. Here the CDR3 DNA reads TGTGCCAGCAGCATTTACAGCACAGATACGCAGTATTTT. This chain connects TRBV5-5 to TRBJ2-3; D is unclear. This CDR3 has 13 amino acids. Trimming stripped 4 bases from V and 0 bases from J, with 6 bases between. The germline V gene has CDR1 SGHKS and CDR2 YYEKEE (reference sequence).

The rearrangement joins TRBV2 to TRBJ2-7; TRBD2 might be the D (5 bases). This CDR3 has 15 residues. Germline V gene sequence: CDR1 SNHLY, CDR2 FYNNEI. Trimming removed 4 bases from V and 3 bases from J, with 16 bases in between. The CDR3 nucleotides are TGTGCCAGCAGTGCCTCACCAGGAGGTCTCTACGAGCAGTACTTC. Its translation: CASSASPGGLYEQYF.

The V gene is TRBV2, the J gene TRBJ1-5; 10 nucleotides agree with TRBD1. Losses at the gene ends were 6 bases for V and 5 bases for J; bases not matched to a gene: 7. Germline V gene data show CDR1 as SNHLY and CDR2 as FYNNEI. The CDR3 runs to 15 residues. The CDR3 bases are TGTGCCAGCAGCAGGGACAGGGGAACCCATCAGCCCCAGCATTTT. This sequence encodes CASSRDRGTHQPQHF. The full variable domain, in which reference TRBV2 and TRBJ1-5 provide the parts outside the CDR3, is EPEVTQTPSHQVTQMGQEVILRCVPISNHLYFYWYRQILGQKVEFLVSFYNNEISEKSEIFDDQFSVERPDGSNFTLKIRSTKLEDSAMYFCASSRDRGTHQPQHFGDGTRLSIL.

This clonotype was counted a few times. The chain combines TRBV9 with TRBJ2-1; 16 bases fit TRBD2. CDR1 is SGDLS, CDR2 YYNGEE, per germline. CDR3 size: 14 residues. V lost 3 bases and J lost 15; bases outside the gene matches: 6. The CDR3 spells CASSAGTSGGARFF. The CDR3 coding sequence is TGTGCCAGCAGCGCCGGGACTAGCGGGGGGGCGCGGTTCTTC.

This clonotype was seen only a few times. The chain links TRBV2 to TRBJ2-5; possibly TRBD2 for D (6 bases). V shed 2 bases and J shed 6 bases, with 10 bases lying between them. Germline loops: CDR1 SNHLY, CDR2 FYNNEI. CDR3 size: 13 residues. CDR3 region: CASSEQRVQTQYF. The CDR3 DNA is TGTGCCAGCAGTGAACAGCGGGTTCAGACCCAGTACTTC.